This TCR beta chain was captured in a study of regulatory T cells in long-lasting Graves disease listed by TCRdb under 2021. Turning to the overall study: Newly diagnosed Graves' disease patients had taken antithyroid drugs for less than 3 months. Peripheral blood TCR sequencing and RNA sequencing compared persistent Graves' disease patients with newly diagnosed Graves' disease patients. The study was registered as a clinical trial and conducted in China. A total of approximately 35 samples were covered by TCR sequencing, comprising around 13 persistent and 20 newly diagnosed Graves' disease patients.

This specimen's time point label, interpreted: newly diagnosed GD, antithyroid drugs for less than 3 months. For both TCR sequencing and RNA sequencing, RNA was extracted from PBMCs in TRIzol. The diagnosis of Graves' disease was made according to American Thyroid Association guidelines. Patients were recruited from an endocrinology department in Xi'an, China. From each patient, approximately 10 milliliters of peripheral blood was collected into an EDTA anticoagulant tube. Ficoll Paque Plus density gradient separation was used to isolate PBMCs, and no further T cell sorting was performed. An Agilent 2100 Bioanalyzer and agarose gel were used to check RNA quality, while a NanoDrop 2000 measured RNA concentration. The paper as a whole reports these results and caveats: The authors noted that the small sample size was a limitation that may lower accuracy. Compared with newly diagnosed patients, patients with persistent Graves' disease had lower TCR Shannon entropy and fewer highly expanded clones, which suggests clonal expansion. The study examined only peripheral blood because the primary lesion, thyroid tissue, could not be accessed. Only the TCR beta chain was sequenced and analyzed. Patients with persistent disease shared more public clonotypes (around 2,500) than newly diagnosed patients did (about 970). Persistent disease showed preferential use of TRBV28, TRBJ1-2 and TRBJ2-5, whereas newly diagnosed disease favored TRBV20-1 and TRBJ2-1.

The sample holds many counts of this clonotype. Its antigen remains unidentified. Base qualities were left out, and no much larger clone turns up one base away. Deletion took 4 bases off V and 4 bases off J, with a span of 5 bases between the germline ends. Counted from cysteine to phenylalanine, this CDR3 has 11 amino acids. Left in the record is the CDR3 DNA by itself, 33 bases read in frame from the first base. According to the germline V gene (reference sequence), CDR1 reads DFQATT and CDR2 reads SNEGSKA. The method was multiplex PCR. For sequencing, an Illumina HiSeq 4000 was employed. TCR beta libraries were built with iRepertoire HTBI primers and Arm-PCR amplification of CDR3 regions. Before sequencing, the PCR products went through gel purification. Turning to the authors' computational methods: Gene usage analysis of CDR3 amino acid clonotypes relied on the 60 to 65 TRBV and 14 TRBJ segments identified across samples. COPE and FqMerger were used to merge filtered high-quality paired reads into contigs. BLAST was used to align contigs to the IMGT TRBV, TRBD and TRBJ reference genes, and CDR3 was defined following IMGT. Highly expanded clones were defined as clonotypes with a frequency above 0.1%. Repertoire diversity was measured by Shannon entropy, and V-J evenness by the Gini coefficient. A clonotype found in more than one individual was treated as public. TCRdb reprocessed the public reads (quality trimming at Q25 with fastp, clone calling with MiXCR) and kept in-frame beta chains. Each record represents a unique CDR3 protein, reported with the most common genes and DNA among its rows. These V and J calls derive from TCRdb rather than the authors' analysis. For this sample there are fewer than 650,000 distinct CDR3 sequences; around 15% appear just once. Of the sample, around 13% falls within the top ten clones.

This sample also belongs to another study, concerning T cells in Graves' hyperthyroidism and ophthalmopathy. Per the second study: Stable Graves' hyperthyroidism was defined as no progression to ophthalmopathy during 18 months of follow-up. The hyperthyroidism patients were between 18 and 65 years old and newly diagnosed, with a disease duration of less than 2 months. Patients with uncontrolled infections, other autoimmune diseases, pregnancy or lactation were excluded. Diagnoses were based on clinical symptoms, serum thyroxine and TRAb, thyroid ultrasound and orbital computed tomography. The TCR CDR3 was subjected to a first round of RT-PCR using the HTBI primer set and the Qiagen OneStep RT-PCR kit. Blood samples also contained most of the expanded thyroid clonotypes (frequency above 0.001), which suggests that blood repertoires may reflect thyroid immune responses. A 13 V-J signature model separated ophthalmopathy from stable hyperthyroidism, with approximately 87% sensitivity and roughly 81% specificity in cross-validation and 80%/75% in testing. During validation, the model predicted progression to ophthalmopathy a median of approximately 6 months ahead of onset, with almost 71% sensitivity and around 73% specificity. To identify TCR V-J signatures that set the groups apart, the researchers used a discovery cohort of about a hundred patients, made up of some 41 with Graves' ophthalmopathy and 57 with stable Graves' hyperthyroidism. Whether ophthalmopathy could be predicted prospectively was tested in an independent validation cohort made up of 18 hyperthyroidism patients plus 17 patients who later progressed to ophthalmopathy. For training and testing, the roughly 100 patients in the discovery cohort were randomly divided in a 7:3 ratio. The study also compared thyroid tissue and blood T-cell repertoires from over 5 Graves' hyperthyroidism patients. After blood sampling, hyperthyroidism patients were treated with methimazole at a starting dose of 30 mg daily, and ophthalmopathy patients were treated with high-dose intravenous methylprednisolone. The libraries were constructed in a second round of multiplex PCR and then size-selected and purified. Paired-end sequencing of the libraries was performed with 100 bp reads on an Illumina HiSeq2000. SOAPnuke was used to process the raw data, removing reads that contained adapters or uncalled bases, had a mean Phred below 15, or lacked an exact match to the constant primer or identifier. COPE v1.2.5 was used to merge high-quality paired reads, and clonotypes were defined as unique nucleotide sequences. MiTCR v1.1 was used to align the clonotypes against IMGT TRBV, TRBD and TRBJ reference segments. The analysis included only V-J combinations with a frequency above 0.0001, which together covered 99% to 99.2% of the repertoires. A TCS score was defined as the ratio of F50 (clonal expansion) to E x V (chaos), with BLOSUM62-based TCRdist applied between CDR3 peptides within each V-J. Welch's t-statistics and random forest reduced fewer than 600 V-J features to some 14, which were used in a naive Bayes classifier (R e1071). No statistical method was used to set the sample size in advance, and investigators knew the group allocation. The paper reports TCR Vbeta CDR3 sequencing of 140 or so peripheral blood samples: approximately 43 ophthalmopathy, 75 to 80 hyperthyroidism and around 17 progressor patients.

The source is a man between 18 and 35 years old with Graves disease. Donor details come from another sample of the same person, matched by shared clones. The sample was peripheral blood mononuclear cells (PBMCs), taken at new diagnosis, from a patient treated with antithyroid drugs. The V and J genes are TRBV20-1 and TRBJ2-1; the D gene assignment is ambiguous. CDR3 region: CSANGYNEQFF. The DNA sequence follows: TGCAGTGCTAACGGATACAATGAGCAGTTCTTC.